Sequencing of this T cell receptor beta chain was carried out in a study of Ad26.COV2.S vaccination and SARS-CoV-2 variants. Study summary: Participants got Ad26.COV2.S intramuscularly, once or twice 56 days apart. Whole-study results and caveats: Measurements of TCR breadth and depth may have given underestimates of the total T cell responses.

Notes on this clone: Its antigen remains unidentified.

The treatment is: some 19 received Ad26.COV2.S at low or high dose, single or two shots; roughly 5 received placebo; per-sample allocation not given. Repertoires come from day 63 after the first vaccine or placebo injection. Only in-frame clones appear in the TCRdb table, and some are missing; sequencing was by immunoSEQ multiplex PCR. The data contain 290,000 or so clones, around 87% of them seen just once; the ten biggest clones take up about 3.1%. Germline values: CDR1 SEHNR, CDR2 FQNEAQ (reference sequence). The V and J ends lost 1 base and 3 bases, in that order; junction bases with no gene match: 2. This CDR3 is 15 amino acids long.

The receptor comes from a person between 18 and 60 years old who received the Ad26.COV2.S COVID-19 vaccine or a placebo. The material was peripheral blood, obtained in a trial of Ad26.COV2.S vaccine versus placebo. The rearrangement joins TRBV7-9 to TRBJ2-2; 7 nucleotides match TRBD2. The CDR3: CASSLGGLDTGELFF. The CDR3 DNA follows: TGTGCCAGCAGCTTAGGAGGACTAGACACCGGGGAGCTGTTTTTT.